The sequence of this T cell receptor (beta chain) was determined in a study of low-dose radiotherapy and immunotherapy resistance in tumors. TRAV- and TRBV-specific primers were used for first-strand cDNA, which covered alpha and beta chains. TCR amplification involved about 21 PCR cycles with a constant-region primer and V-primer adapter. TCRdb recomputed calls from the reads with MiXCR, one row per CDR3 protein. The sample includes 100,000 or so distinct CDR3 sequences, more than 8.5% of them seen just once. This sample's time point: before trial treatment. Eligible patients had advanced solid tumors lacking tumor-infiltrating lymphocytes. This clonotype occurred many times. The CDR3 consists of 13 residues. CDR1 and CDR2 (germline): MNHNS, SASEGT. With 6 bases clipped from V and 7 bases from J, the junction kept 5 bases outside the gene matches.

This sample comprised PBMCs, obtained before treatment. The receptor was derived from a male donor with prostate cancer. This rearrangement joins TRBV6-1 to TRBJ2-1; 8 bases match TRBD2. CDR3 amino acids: CASSPGLANEQFF. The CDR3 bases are TGTGCCAGCAGCCCCGGACTAGCTAATGAGCAGTTCTTC.